This T cell receptor (beta chain) was retrieved from a study of CD8 T cells in Susac syndrome. Controls matched for age and sex were healthy donors. TEMRA cells were FACS-enriched, and CD8+ and CD4+ T cells were isolated negatively. The RNA input was about 0.45 to 1 ug, and it was reverse transcribed with random hexamers. The TCR beta CDR3 was amplified by immunoSEQ multiplex PCR across 54 Vbeta, 13 Jbeta. TCRdb independently ran MiXCR on the immunoSEQ multiplex PCR reads; one entry per CDR3 protein. The data hold more than 65,000 distinct CDR3 sequences, with over 90% observed a single time. This CDR3 has 16 residues. Germline loops: CDR1 GTSNPN, CDR2 SVGIG (reference sequence). V was clipped by 2 bases and J by 1 base, with 18 bases between them.

The sequenced sample was CD8+ T cells from PBMCs. This TCR was sampled from a human donor in good health. V and J are TRBV30 and TRBJ2-7, with no clear D. CDR3 nucleotides: TGTGCCTGGAGTAAAGGGATTTTAGTCGGTTCCTACGAGCAGTACTTC. It codes for CAWSKGILVGSYEQYF.